This T cell receptor beta chain was documented in a study of siplizumab effects on memory and regulatory T cells. Study-wide findings and caveats: The study found that siplizumab significantly reduced alloreactive sequences traceable to unstimulated CD4+ memory cells. The diversity of naive T cells seemed greater than that of memory cells, and their alloresponse contribution seemed major.

A few donor pairs also had unstimulated CD4+ and CD8+ naive and memory subsets sequenced. On this clone itself: Its antigen is still unknown.

Profiled with immunoSEQ multiplex PCR; TCRdb holds only in-frame clones, not every one. The sample lists about 52,000 clones, 95% to 97% occurring once. Sample: naive CD4+ T cells sorted from blood. This clonotype was obtained from a human donor in good health.

In nucleotides, the CDR3 is TGTGCCAGTGGGGGTCCCTACTCTGGAAACACCATATATTTT. Translation: CASGGPYSGNTIYF. The chain has TRBV19 and TRBJ1-3; possibly TRBD1 for D (5 bases). CDR3 size: 14 residues. V lost 8 bases, J lost 0 bases, and 11 bases lay in between. The germline V gene encodes CDR1 LNHDA and CDR2 SQIVND (reference sequence).